Shown below are 27 T cell receptor beta chains from a single sample sequenced in a study of blood T cell repertoires in COVID-19. Assay: immunoSEQ multiplex PCR; the TCRdb copy retains only in-frame clones and omits some. The repertoire includes around 94,000 clones, roughly 87% of them detected once, and approximately 5% sits in the top ten. Sequencing input: peripheral blood. The receptor set was obtained from a woman in her forties or fifties with COVID-19, enrolled during active disease.

The chain recombines TRBV19 with TRBJ2-3, with TRBD1 as a possible D gene (5 bases). V lost 3 bases and J 0 bases, leaving 7 bases between the germline ends. Germline lookup yields CDR1 LNHDA and CDR2 SQIVND (reference sequence). The CDR3 sequence is 14 residues long. This chain's CDR3 is CASSMAGSTDTQYF. The CDR3 DNA follows: TGTGCCAGTAGTATGGCAGGGAGCACAGATACGCAGTATTTT.

In nucleotides, the CDR3 is TGTGCCAGCAGTTACTCCCAGGGATACACTGAAGCTTTCTTT. This encodes CASSYSQGYTEAFF. This chain uses TRBV6-5 with TRBJ1-1; possibly TRBD1 for D (5 bases). The CDR3 runs to 14 residues. The germline V gene encodes CDR1 MNHEY and CDR2 SVGAGI. V was shortened by 0 bases and J by 3 bases, with 8 bases between the two germline ends.

The chain couples TRBV2 to TRBJ2-3, with 8 bases aligning to TRBD2. CDR1 is SNHLY, CDR2 FYNNEI, per germline. The J segment lost 1 base and the V segment lost 6 bases, leaving 6 bases of the junction unmatched. The CDR3 spans 15 residues. CDR3 bases: TGTGCCAGCAGCTCCGGGGGGGCAGGCACAGATACGCAGTATTTT. It encodes CASSSGGAGTDTQYF.

This clone has a single count. The V and J genes are TRBV28 and TRBJ1-5; TRBD1 matches at 10 bases. This CDR3 has 16 amino acids. V shed 6 bases and J 0 bases; nucleotides not matched to a gene: 5. The germline V gene encodes CDR1 MDHEN and CDR2 SYDVKM. CDR3 in amino acids: CASSRQGADSNQPQHF. CDR3 DNA: TGTGCCAGCAGCCGACAGGGGGCGGATAGCAATCAGCCCCAGCATTTT.

This clone is a singleton in its sample. The chain has TRBV7-9 and TRBJ2-6; no clear D. The ends were cut back, 5 bases at V and 0 bases at J, with 8 bases in the middle. Germline V gene lookup returns CDR1 SEHNR and CDR2 FQNEAQ (reference sequence). The CDR3 contains 15 residues. CDR3 protein: CASSPESSGANVLTF. The CDR3 nucleotides are TGTGCCAGCAGCCCGGAGAGCTCTGGGGCCAACGTCCTGACTTTC.

This clone was detected a few times. The rearrangement links TRBV2 to TRBJ2-7; possible D gene TRBD2, 5 bases. Trimming cost V 0 bases and J 4 bases, with 7 bases left between them. The CDR3 loop spans 13 amino acids. In germline, CDR1 is SNHLY, CDR2 FYNNEI. The CDR3 spells CASSEAPGYEQYF. For the CDR3, the DNA is TGTGCCAGCAGTGAAGCCCCGGGATACGAGCAGTACTTC.

This rearrangement joins TRBV9 to TRBJ1-1, with D unclear. The CDR3 covers 13 residues. Per the germline V gene, CDR1 is SGDLS and CDR2 is YYNGEE. Between the trimmed V and J ends, which lost 0 bases and 4 bases, there was a span of 7 bases. The CDR3 DNA reads TGTGCCAGCAGCGTAGGAGGCATCACTGAAGCTTTCTTT. It encodes CASSVGGITEAFF.

The chain employs TRBV7-2 and TRBJ2-3; D perhaps matches TRBD2 (5 bases). CDR1 and CDR2 (germline): SGHTA, FQGNSA. This CDR3 region has 16 residues. Trimming removed 3 bases at V and 0 bases at J, with 13 bases between. The CDR3 protein is CASSFFGLGSTDTQYF. The CDR3 nucleotides are TGTGCCAGCAGCTTCTTCGGACTGGGTAGCACAGATACGCAGTATTTT.

The V call is TRBV30, the J call TRBJ2-1, with D possibly matching TRBD2 (7 bases). The CDR3 covers 15 residues. Trimming stripped 0 bases from V and 4 bases from J, with 13 bases between. The germline V gene has CDR1 GTSNPN and CDR2 SVGIG (reference sequence). The CDR3 bases are TGTGCCTGGAGTGTAATGGGGGGGCCGTACAATGAGCAGTTCTTC. Amino acids: CAWSVMGGPYNEQFF.

The genes are TRBV7-9 and TRBJ2-7; D gene uncertain. V was trimmed by 6 bases and J by 5 bases, leaving 11 bases between them. CDR1 is SEHNR, CDR2 FQNEAQ, per germline (reference sequence). The CDR3 is 12 amino acids. The CDR3 is CASRSAADEQYF. The CDR3, as DNA: TGTGCCAGCAGGTCGGCGGCGGACGAGCAGTACTTC.

This clone was seen a single time. CDR3 protein: CASSYGQGGTEAFF. In nucleotides, the CDR3 is TGTGCCAGCAGTTACGGGCAGGGGGGCACTGAAGCTTTCTTT. The chain uses TRBV6-2 or TRBV6-3 and TRBJ1-1; 7 positions agree with TRBD1. The CDR3 consists of 14 residues. CDR1 is MNHEY, CDR2 SVGEGT, per germline. Trimming removed 2 bases from V and 4 bases from J; junction bases left unmatched: 4.

In its sample, this clone was seen once. The chain has TRBV28 and TRBJ1-1; no clear D. Germline CDR1 reads MDHEN; CDR2 reads SYDVKM. The CDR3 consists of 12 residues. Trimming removed 6 bases from V and 1 base from J, with 6 bases in between. The CDR3 is CASSLGNTEAFF. The CDR3 bases are TGTGCCAGCAGCCTAGGGAACACTGAAGCTTTCTTT.

This clone was seen once. The rearrangement links TRBV4-1 to TRBJ1-2; possible D gene TRBD1, 5 bases. Per the germline V gene, CDR1 is MGHRA and CDR2 is YSYEKL. This CDR3 contains 14 residues. Deletions cut 0 bases from V and 4 bases from J, with 9 bases between. This chain's CDR3 is CASSQEGVGYGYTF. The CDR3 coding sequence is TGCGCCAGCAGCCAAGAAGGGGTAGGCTATGGCTACACCTTC.

The chain is built from TRBV14 and TRBJ1-6; no clear D. The germline V gene has CDR1 SGHDN and CDR2 FVKESK. Trimming removed 5 bases from V and 6 bases from J, with 11 bases in between. The CDR3 spans 14 residues. DNA of the CDR3: TGTGCCAGCAGCATCCACCGGGGTAATTCACCCCTCCACTTT. The encoded protein is CASSIHRGNSPLHF. Full variable domain (missing parts from reference TRBV14 and TRBJ1-6): EAGVTQFPSHSVIEKGQTVTLRCDPISGHDNLYWYRRVMGKEIKFLLHFVKESKQDESGMPNNRFLAERTGGTYSTLKVQPAELEDSGVYFCASSIHRGNSPLHFGNGTRLTVT.

The CDR3 reads CAWSGLRGQGEQYF. In nucleotides, the CDR3 is TGTGCCTGGAGTGGACTAAGGGGGCAAGGGGAGCAGTACTTC. The J gene is TRBJ2-7, the V gene TRBV30; 7 bases agree with TRBD1. V lost 1 base, J lost 7 bases, and 10 bases stayed unmatched. The CDR3 has 14 amino acids. The germline V gene has CDR1 GTSNPN and CDR2 SVGIG (reference sequence).

The genes are TRBV11-3 and TRBJ1-1, with 7 bases lining up with TRBD1. The CDR3 has 14 amino acids. The germline gives CDR1 SGHNT, CDR2 YENEEA. The J segment lost 0 bases and the V segment lost 4 bases, leaving 2 bases of the junction unmatched. This chain's CDR3 is CASSWGQMNTEAFF. CDR3 coding DNA: TGTGCCAGCAGCTGGGGACAGATGAACACTGAAGCTTTCTTT.

The V and J genes are TRBV19 and TRBJ2-1; 8 nucleotides agree with TRBD1. Germline V gives CDR1 LNHDA, CDR2 SQIVND (reference sequence). With 6 bases clipped from V and 7 bases from J, the junction kept 8 bases outside the gene matches. The CDR3 spans 14 residues. This CDR3 is CASSRDRGGNEQFF. The CDR3 DNA sequence: TGTGCCAGTAGCCGAGACAGGGGAGGAAATGAGCAGTTCTTC.

The chain carries TRBV7-9 and TRBJ2-1, with a weak D call TRBD2 (6 bases). This CDR3 has 14 amino acids. The ends were cut back, 5 bases at V and 5 bases at J, with 13 bases in the middle. Per germline, CDR1 SEHNR and CDR2 FQNEAQ (reference sequence). This CDR3 reads CASSNSREHNEQFF. The DNA of the CDR3 is TGTGCCAGCAGCAACTCCCGGGAGCACAATGAGCAGTTCTTC. Drawing the rest from reference TRBV7-9 and TRBJ2-1, the complete variable domain is DTGVSQNPRHKITKRGQNVTFRCDPISEHNRLYWYRQTLGQGPEFLTYFQNEAQLEKSRLLSDRFSAERPKGSFSTLEIQRTEQGDSAMYLCASSNSREHNEQFFGPGTRLTVL.

This rearrangement joins TRBV7-9 to TRBJ1-1; D is uncertain. Germline-derived CDR1 and CDR2 are SEHNR and FQNEAQ (reference sequence). The CDR3 sequence is 13 residues long. V was cut by 2 bases and J by 0 bases, with 4 bases left in between. The CDR3 nucleotides are TGTGCCAGCAGCTTACACATGAACACTGAAGCTTTCTTT. Translating gives CASSLHMNTEAFF.

The CDR3 DNA reads as TGTGCCAGTACCCCACGGGGCGTTTGGGACTCGAACACCGGGGAGCTGTTTTTT. Protein: CASTPRGVWDSNTGELFF. This rearrangement joins TRBV19 to TRBJ2-2; a weak D match, TRBD2 (6 bases). The germline V gene encodes CDR1 LNHDA and CDR2 SQIVND (reference sequence). V lost 7 bases and J 0 bases, leaving 21 bases between the germline ends. This CDR3 is built from 18 residues.

The rearrangement joins TRBV6-2 or TRBV6-3 to TRBJ1-2; D is perhaps TRBD1 (6 bases). The CDR3 has 14 amino acids. Trimming cost V 0 bases and J 4 bases, with 9 bases left between them. Germline loops: CDR1 MNHEY, CDR2 SVGEGT. The CDR3 bases are TGTGCCAGCAGTTACTCGACCAGGGGCTATGGCTACACCTTC. Its protein is CASSYSTRGYGYTF.

The chain combines TRBV4-1 with TRBJ1-2; D is unresolved. CDR3 length equals 13 residues. Trimming shortened V by 1 base and J by 10 bases, and 13 bases separated the two germline ends. CDR1 is MGHRA and CDR2 is YSYEKL in the germline V gene. CDR3 sequence reads: CASSQGGEAVYTF. CDR3 sequence (DNA): TGCGCCAGCAGCCAAGGGGGAGAGGCAGTCTACACCTTC.

This chain links TRBV19 with TRBJ2-2, with 7 bases that match TRBD1. Germline V gives CDR1 LNHDA, CDR2 SQIVND (reference sequence). CDR3 length equals 15 residues. The junction had 5 bases not matched to a gene; V was cut back by 7 bases and J by 0 bases. The CDR3 nucleotides are TGTGCCAGTAAACAGGGGAACTCGAACACCGGGGAGCTGTTTTTT. Its protein product is CASKQGNSNTGELFF.

The chain is built from TRBV3-1 (or the pseudogene TRBV3-2) and TRBJ1-1; a weak D match, TRBD1 (6 bases). Germline V gene sequence: CDR1 LGHDT, CDR2 YNNKEL (reference sequence). The CDR3 totals 19 residues. V lost 0 bases and J 2 bases, leaving 22 bases between the germline ends. The CDR3 DNA follows: TGTGCCAGCAGCCAAGATCGAACGCCGTACAGGGTCCATAACACTGAAGCTTTCTTT. This encodes CASSQDRTPYRVHNTEAFF.

The rearrangement links TRBV18 to TRBJ2-7; 9 bases fit TRBD1. Germline trimming cut 3 bases from V and 3 bases from J; bases unmatched to any gene: 3. The CDR3 spans 14 residues. CDR1 and CDR2 (germline): KGHSH, LQKENI. The CDR3 coding sequence is TGTGCCAGCTCACCCGTGGGACAGGGCTACGAGCAGTACTTC. Translation: CASSPVGQGYEQYF.

This chain uses TRBV5-1 with TRBJ1-5; D gene ambiguous. The CDR3 covers 14 residues. Trimming took off 4 bases at V and 2 bases at J, with 10 bases between the two ends. Germline V lookup: CDR1 SGHRS, CDR2 YFSETQ. The CDR3 DNA reads TGCGCCAGCAGCCCCGGGGTGGGCAATCAGCCCCAGCATTTT. Translation: CASSPGVGNQPQHF.

The V gene is TRBV9, the J gene TRBJ2-7; 11 positions match TRBD2. The germline CDR1 and CDR2 sequences are SGDLS and YYNGEE. CDR3 length: 16 residues. Trimming at V came to 3 bases and at J to 4 bases, leaving 9 bases not matched to a gene. The CDR3 protein is CASSAALAGGVYEQYF. In nucleotides, the CDR3 is TGTGCCAGCAGCGCTGCGCTAGCGGGGGGCGTTTACGAGCAGTACTTC.